Presented here are 26 T cell receptor beta chains from one specimen sequenced in a study of T cells after yellow fever vaccination. TCRdb reprocessed the 5' RACE reads with MiXCR, giving one entry per CDR3 protein. The sample comprises 250,000 to 350,000 distinct CDR3 sequences, 8.7% of which are singletons, and 3% to 3.5% rests with the top ten. Source: CD4+ T cells sorted from PBMCs, taken 5 days after the yellow fever booster vaccination. Receptors originate from a man younger than 35 who received the YFV17D yellow fever vaccine.

In this sample, this clonotype turned up a few times. The chain couples TRBV14 to TRBJ2-4; D could derive from TRBD1 or TRBD2 (6 bases each). The CDR3 has 18 amino acids. The V end lost 1 base, the J end lost 0 bases, and 16 bases lay between the germline ends. In germline, CDR1 is SGHDN, CDR2 FVKESK. DNA of the CDR3: TGTGCCAGCAGCCAAGCACAGGGAGGAATGGGAGCCAAAAACATTCAGTACTTC. This gives the protein CASSQAQGGMGAKNIQYF.

The DNA for the CDR3 is TGTGCCAGCAGGAACTCCTACGAGCAGTACTTC. It encodes CASRNSYEQYF. The J gene is TRBJ2-7, the V gene TRBV25-1, with D unresolved. CDR3 length equals 11 residues. Germline V lookup: CDR1 MGHDK, CDR2 SYGVNS. V lost 6 bases and J lost 0, with 3 bases in between.

This clonotype occurred many times. V and J are TRBV5-5 and TRBJ2-3, with a possible D match to TRBD1 (5 bases). CDR1 SGHKS and CDR2 YYEKEE come from the germline V gene (reference sequence). Trimming took 4 bases from V and 0 from J, leaving 24 bases between them. This CDR3 is 19 amino acids long. The DNA for the CDR3 is TGTGCCAGCAGCGCCCACCTCCAGACGACAGTGACTAGCACAGATACGCAGTATTTT. This codes for CASSAHLQTTVTSTDTQYF.

This clonotype was recorded many times. The chain links TRBV12-3 or TRBV12-4 to TRBJ2-5, with D unclear. CDR3 length equals 15 residues. The V gene lost 6 bases and the J gene lost 4 bases, with 18 bases spanning the gap. The CDR3 nucleotides read TGTGCCAGCAGACCTGTCGTGGGTGTTGGAGAGACCCAGTACTTC. It specifies CASRPVVGVGETQYF.

The V and J genes are TRBV6-5 and TRBJ2-5, with D possibly being TRBD2 (6 bases). Germline lookup yields CDR1 MNHEY and CDR2 SVGAGI. The CDR3 spans 13 residues. V was shortened by 10 bases and J by 1 base, with 13 bases between the two germline ends. CDR3 nucleotides: TGTGCCAAAGGGACTCGCTCCCAAGAGACCCAGTACTTC. Its translation is CAKGTRSQETQYF.

This clonotype turned up a few times. The rearrangement links TRBV7-2 to TRBJ1-5, with TRBD1 as a possible D gene (6 bases). Germline V lookup: CDR1 SGHTA, CDR2 FQGNSA. The CDR3 runs to 15 residues. The ends were cut back, 1 base at V and 3 bases at J, with 10 bases in the middle. The CDR3 coding sequence is TGTGCCAGCAGCTTAGAGGGGACACTCAATCAGCCCCAGCATTTT. It translates to CASSLEGTLNQPQHF.

V usage is TRBV9 and J usage is TRBJ2-1; 8 nucleotides line up with TRBD2. Germline V lookup: CDR1 SGDLS, CDR2 YYNGEE. The CDR3 is 16 residues long. The V segment lost 4 bases and the J segment 0 bases; nucleotides outside the gene matches: 6. The CDR3 nucleotides read TGTGCCAGCAGCCCAGCCGGGACTAGCTCCTACAATGAGCAGTTCTTC. Translation: CASSPAGTSSYNEQFF.

This clonotype showed up just a few times. This chain links TRBV5-6 with TRBJ2-3; 7 nucleotides line up with TRBD1. V lost 7 bases, J lost 5 bases, and 10 bases stayed unmatched. The CDR3 runs 14 residues. Germline lookup yields CDR1 SGHDT and CDR2 YYEEEE. The CDR3 DNA sequence: TGTGCCAGCCGCAACACAGGGGAAGAAGATACGCAGTATTTT. The encoded protein is CASRNTGEEDTQYF.

The rearrangement links TRBV6-6 to TRBJ1-2; D gene ambiguous. CDR3 length: 8 amino acids. With 8 bases removed from V and 11 bases from J, the gap between germline ends came to 6 bases. CDR1 MNHNY and CDR2 SVGAGI come from the germline V gene (reference sequence). The chain's CDR3 is CASGTYTF. The DNA of the CDR3 is TGTGCCAGCGGAACATACACCTTC.

This clonotype showed up many times. This chain links TRBV7-2 with TRBJ2-3; D remains ambiguous. CDR3 length equals 13 residues. V was pared by 5 bases and J by 2 bases, with 8 bases between. Germline assignment: CDR1 SGHTA and CDR2 FQGNSA. The CDR3 protein is CASSPTHTDTQYF. The CDR3 DNA follows: TGTGCCAGCAGCCCAACCCACACAGATACGCAGTATTTT.

This chain connects TRBV7-8 to TRBJ1-6; D uncertain. The CDR3 spans 16 residues. Trimming removed 7 bases at V and 0 bases at J, with 13 bases between. Germline CDR1 reads SGHVS; CDR2 reads FQNEAQ. The CDR3 here is CASTPGRSSYNSPLHF. The CDR3, as DNA: TGTGCCAGCACCCCGGGGAGGAGCTCCTATAATTCACCCCTCCACTTT. Complete variable domain (other parts from reference TRBV7-8 and TRBJ1-6): GAGVSQSPRYKVAKRGQDVALRCDPISGHVSLFWYQQALGQGPEFLTYFQNEAQLDKSGLPSDRFFAERPEGSVSTLKIQRTQQEDSAVYLCASTPGRSSYNSPLHFGNGTRLTVT.

V is TRBV9 and J is TRBJ2-1; 8 bases align to TRBD2. CDR1 is SGDLS, CDR2 YYNGEE, per germline. The trim removed 0 bases at V and 5 bases at J, leaving 4 bases unmatched. The CDR3 sequence is 15 residues long. CDR3 sequence: CASSVASGGDNEQFF. The CDR3 DNA reads TGTGCCAGCAGCGTAGCCAGCGGGGGCGACAATGAGCAGTTCTTC.

This clonotype was detected many times. This sequence joins TRBV7-9 and TRBJ1-6; 9 nucleotides line up with TRBD1. The germline V gene encodes CDR1 SEHNR and CDR2 FQNEAQ (reference sequence). CDR3 size: 14 residues. V was clipped by 5 bases and J by 7 bases; unmatched bases: 3. For the CDR3, the DNA is TGTGCCAGCAGCCATGGGACAGGGAATTCACCCCTCCACTTT. It is translated as CASSHGTGNSPLHF.

The chain has TRBV5-6 and TRBJ1-1, with 8 bases fitting TRBD1. The CDR3 has 15 amino acids. The V segment lost 7 bases and the J segment 5 bases; nucleotides outside the gene matches: 13. Germline CDR1 SGHDT, CDR2 YYEEEE. CDR3 nucleotides: TGTGCCAGCGTACTAAGACAGGGGAGAAGGACTGAAGCTTTCTTT. This sequence encodes CASVLRQGRRTEAFF.

The chain links TRBV24-1 to TRBJ2-1; possibly TRBD2 for D (7 bases). Trimming removed 7 bases from V and 2 bases from J, with 11 bases in between. The CDR3 sequence is 14 residues long. Per the germline V gene, CDR1 is KGHDR and CDR2 is SFDVKD. The CDR3 sequence is CATRRGGAYNEQFF. CDR3 coding DNA: TGTGCCACCAGGAGGGGGGGGGCCTACAATGAGCAGTTCTTC.

This clonotype turned up a few times. The J gene is TRBJ2-2, the V gene TRBV6-5; D call uncertain. The CDR3 covers 15 residues. The V gene's germline CDR1 is MNHEY and CDR2 SVGAGI. V was cut by 5 bases and J by 1 base, with 11 bases left in between. In nucleotides, the CDR3 is TGTGCCAGCAGTCCCGAGCCGGAGAACACCGGGGAGCTGTTTTTT. Residues: CASSPEPENTGELFF.

In its sample, this clonotype was seen a few times. The chain has TRBV7-3 and TRBJ2-2; no clear D gene. CDR3 length: 14 amino acids. With 5 bases removed from V and 7 bases from J, the gap between germline ends came to 14 bases. The germline gives CDR1 SGHTA, CDR2 FQGTGA. This chain's CDR3 is CASSNTPYRGELFF. CDR3 in DNA: TGTGCCAGCAGCAATACCCCTTATCGCGGGGAGCTGTTTTTT.

The chain uses TRBV6-2 or TRBV6-3 and TRBJ1-1, with TRBD1 matching 7 bases. CDR1 MNHEY and CDR2 SVGEGT come from the germline V gene. After removal of 6 bases from V and 1 base from J, the junction contained 5 bases not matched to a gene. This CDR3 comprises 14 residues. The CDR3 sequence: CASRTGQENTEAFF. The CDR3 nucleotides read TGTGCCAGCAGAACCGGACAGGAGAACACTGAAGCTTTCTTT.

This clonotype appeared a few times. The chain employs TRBV6-6 and TRBJ1-1; tentatively, D is TRBD1 (5 bases). V lost 5 bases and J 7 bases, leaving 17 bases between the germline ends. CDR3 length: 14 residues. Germline V gene sequence: CDR1 MNHNY, CDR2 SVGAGI (reference sequence). CDR3 nucleotides: TGTGCCAGCAGTGAGGGACCTCCGCGGAGTGAAGCTTTCTTT. Its protein product is CASSEGPPRSEAFF.

The chain carries TRBV11-2 and TRBJ2-7; unclear D gene. V was trimmed by 5 bases and J by 4 bases, leaving 9 bases between them. CDR3 length: 12 amino acids. Germline assignment: CDR1 SGHAT and CDR2 FQNNGV. The CDR3, as DNA: TGTGCCAGCAGCCCAGGTTGGTACGAGCAGTACGTC. This encodes CASSPGWYEQYV.

The V gene is TRBV10-3, the J gene TRBJ1-4; a possible D gene is TRBD1 (5 bases). V was shortened by 0 bases and J by 5 bases, with 13 bases between the two germline ends. Germline V CDR1 and CDR2: ENHRY, SYGVKD. CDR3 length equals 16 residues. The chain's CDR3 is CAISESQPGRNEKLFF. CDR3 nucleotide sequence: TGTGCCATCAGTGAGTCACAGCCGGGACGGAATGAAAAACTGTTTTTT.

This clonotype was seen only a few times. This rearrangement joins TRBV5-6 to TRBJ2-1, with D maybe TRBD1 (6 bases). Trimming left V 6 bases short and J 5 bases short, with 15 bases between. CDR1 SGHDT and CDR2 YYEEEE come from the germline V gene. This CDR3 has 14 residues. The chain's CDR3 is CASTIQGFDNEQFF. The CDR3 DNA reads TGTGCCAGCACAATCCAGGGGTTCGACAATGAGCAGTTCTTC.

This clonotype was seen ten or more times. The CDR3 protein is CATSRTRRQQETQYF. The CDR3 bases are TGTGCCACCAGCAGAACCAGGCGACAGCAAGAGACCCAGTACTTC. The chain links TRBV15 to TRBJ2-5; TRBD1 might be the D (5 bases). V was shortened by 2 bases and J by 2 bases, with 12 bases between the two germline ends. This CDR3 region has 15 residues. Germline CDR1 is LNHNV and CDR2 is YYDKDF (reference sequence).

This clonotype has just a few counts. The chain carries TRBV25-1 and TRBJ2-1; 8 nucleotides line up with TRBD1. The CDR3 consists of 13 residues. J gave up 3 bases and V 8 bases, and 3 bases lay outside the gene matches. Germline V gene sequence: CDR1 MGHDK, CDR2 SYGVNS. CDR3 nucleotides: TGTGCCAGCCGGGACAGGCTCTACAATGAGCAGTTCTTC. It encodes CASRDRLYNEQFF. Full variable domain (missing parts from reference TRBV25-1 and TRBJ2-1): EADIYQTPRYLVIGTGKKITLECSQTMGHDKMYWYQQDPGMELHLIHYSYGVNSTEKGDLSSESTVSRIRTEHFPLTLESARPSHTSQYLCASRDRLYNEQFFGPGTRLTVL.

This clonotype showed up many times. This chain joins TRBV28 and TRBJ1-2, with D hard to call. CDR3 length: 13 residues. Germline lookup yields CDR1 MDHEN and CDR2 SYDVKM. Trimming left V 2 bases short and J 6 bases short, with 10 bases between. Written as DNA, the CDR3 is TGTGCCAGCAGTTTAGGGTGGCAGGATGGCTACACCTTC. Translated: CASSLGWQDGYTF.

The chain is built from TRBV20-1 and TRBJ1-2; the D is unclear. Germline V gene data show CDR1 as DFQATT and CDR2 as SNEGSKA (reference sequence). The CDR3 spans 10 residues. Deletions cut 4 bases from V and 5 bases from J, with 5 bases between. CDR3 loop: CSATYYGYTF. As DNA, the CDR3 is TGCAGTGCTACCTATTATGGCTACACCTTC.